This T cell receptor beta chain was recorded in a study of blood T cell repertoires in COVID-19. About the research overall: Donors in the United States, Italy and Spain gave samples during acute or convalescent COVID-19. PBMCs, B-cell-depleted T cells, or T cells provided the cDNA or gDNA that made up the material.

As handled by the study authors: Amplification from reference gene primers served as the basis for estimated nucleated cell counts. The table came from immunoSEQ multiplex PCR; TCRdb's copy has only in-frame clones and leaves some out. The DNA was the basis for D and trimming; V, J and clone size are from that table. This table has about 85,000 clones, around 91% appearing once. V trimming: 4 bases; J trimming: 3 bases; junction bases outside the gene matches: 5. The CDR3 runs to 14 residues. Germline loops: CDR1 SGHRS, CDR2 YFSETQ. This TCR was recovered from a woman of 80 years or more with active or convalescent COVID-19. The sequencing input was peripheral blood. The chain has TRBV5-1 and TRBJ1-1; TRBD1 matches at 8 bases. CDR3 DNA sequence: TGCGCCAGCAGCAGCGACAGGGGCGACACTGAAGCTTTCTTT. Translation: CASSSDRGDTEAFF.